The clone carrying this TCR beta chain came up once. These data are taken from a study of blood T cell repertoires in COVID-19. Original processing notes: It was from reference gene primer amplification that nucleated cell counts were estimated. Using immunoSEQ multiplex PCR, the repertoire was profiled, and TCRdb retains in-frame clones only, with some absent. That table gives V, J and clone size, and the DNA gave D and trimming. The profile covers 98,000 or so clones, with 85% to 90% appearing a single time and around 16% taken by the ten largest. The sequence derives from a man aged 50-60 years with acute or convalescent COVID-19. Sample: peripheral blood.

CDR3 loop: CASSGTTPLGQYF. CDR3 nucleotides: TGTGCCAGTTCCGGGACTACTCCCCTCGGGCAGTACTTC. This chain uses TRBV19 with TRBJ2-7; 7 bases are a match to TRBD2. This CDR3 is 13 amino acids long. The ends lost 8 bases at V and 9 bases at J; junction bases unmatched: 13. Germline V gives CDR1 LNHDA, CDR2 SQIVND (reference sequence).